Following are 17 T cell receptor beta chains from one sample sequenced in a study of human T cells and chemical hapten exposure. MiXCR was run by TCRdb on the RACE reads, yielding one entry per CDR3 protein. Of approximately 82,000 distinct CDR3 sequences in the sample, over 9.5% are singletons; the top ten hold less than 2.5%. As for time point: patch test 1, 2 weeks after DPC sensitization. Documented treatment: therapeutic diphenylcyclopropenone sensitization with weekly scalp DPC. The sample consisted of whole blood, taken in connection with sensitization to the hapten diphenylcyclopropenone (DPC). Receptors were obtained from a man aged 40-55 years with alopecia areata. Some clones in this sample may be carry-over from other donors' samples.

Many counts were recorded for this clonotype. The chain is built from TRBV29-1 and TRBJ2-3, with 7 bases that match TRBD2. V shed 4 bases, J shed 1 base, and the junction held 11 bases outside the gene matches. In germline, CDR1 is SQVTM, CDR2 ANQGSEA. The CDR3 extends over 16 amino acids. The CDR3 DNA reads TGCAGCGTTGCTTTCTCGGCGGCGGGGGGCACAGATACGCAGTATTTT. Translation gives CSVAFSAAGGTDTQYF.

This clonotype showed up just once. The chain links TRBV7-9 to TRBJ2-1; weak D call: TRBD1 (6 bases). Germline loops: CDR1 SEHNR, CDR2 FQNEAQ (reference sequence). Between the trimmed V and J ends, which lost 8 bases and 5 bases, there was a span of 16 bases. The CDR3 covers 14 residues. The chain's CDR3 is CASSSGAAHNEQFF. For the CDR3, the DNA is TGTGCCAGCTCGTCAGGGGCCGCCCACAATGAGCAGTTCTTC.

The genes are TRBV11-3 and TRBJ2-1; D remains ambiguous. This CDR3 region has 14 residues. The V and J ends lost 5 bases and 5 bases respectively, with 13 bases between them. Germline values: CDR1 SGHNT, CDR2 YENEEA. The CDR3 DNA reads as TGTGCCAGCAGCCCCGACCCGGTCCACAATGAGCAGTTCTTC. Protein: CASSPDPVHNEQFF.

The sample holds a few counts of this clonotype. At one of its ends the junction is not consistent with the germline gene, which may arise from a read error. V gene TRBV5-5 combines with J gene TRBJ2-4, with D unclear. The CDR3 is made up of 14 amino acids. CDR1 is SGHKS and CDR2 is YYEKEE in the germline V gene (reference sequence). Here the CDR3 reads CASSLITQQAGVNF. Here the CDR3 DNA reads TGTGCCAGCAGCTTAATCACCCAGCAAGCCGGAGTTAACTTC.

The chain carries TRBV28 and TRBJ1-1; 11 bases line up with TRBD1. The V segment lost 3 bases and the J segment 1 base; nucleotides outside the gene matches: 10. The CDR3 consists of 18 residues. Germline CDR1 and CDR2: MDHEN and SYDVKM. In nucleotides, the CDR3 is TGTGCCAGCAGTTTCCCTTGGACAGGGGGCGCGAGGAACACTGAAGCTTTCTTT. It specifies CASSFPWTGGARNTEAFF.

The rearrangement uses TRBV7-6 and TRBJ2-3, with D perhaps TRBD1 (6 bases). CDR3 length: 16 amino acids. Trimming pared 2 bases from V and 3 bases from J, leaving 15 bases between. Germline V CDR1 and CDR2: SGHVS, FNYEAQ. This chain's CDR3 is CASSLMAQGMTDTQYF. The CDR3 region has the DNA TGTGCCAGCAGCTTAATGGCTCAGGGGATGACAGATACGCAGTATTTT. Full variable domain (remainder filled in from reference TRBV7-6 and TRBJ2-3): GAGVSQSPRYKVTKRGQDVALRCDPISGHVSLYWYRQALGQGPEFLTYFNYEAQQDKSGLPNDRFSAERPEGSISTLTIQRTEQRDSAMYRCASSLMAQGMTDTQYFGPGTRLTVL.

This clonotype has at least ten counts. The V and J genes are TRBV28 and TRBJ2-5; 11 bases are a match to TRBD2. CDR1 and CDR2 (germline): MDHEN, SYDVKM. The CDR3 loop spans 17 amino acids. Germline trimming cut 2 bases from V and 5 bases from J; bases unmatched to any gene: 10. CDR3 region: CASSLDLAGGPKETQYF. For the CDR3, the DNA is TGTGCCAGCAGTTTAGACTTAGCGGGAGGGCCGAAGGAGACCCAGTACTTC. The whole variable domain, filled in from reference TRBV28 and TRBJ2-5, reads DVKVTQSSRYLVKRTGEKVFLECVQDMDHENMFWYRQDPGLGLRLIYFSYDVKMKEKGDIPEGYSVSREKKERFSLILESASTNQTSMYLCASSLDLAGGPKETQYFGPGTRLLVL.

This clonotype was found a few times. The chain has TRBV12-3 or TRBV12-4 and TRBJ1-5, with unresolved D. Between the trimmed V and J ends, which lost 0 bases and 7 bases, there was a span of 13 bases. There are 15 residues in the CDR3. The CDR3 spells CASSLASTVGQPQHF. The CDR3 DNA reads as TGTGCCAGCAGTTTAGCCTCAACCGTCGGGCAGCCCCAGCATTTT.

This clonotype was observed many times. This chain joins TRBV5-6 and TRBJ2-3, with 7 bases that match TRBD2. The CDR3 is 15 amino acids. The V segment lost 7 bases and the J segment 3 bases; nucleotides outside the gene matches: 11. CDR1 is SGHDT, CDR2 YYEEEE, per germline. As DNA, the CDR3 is TGTGCCAGCTCCAACGGGGGAGGGTGGACAGATACGCAGTATTTT. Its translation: CASSNGGGWTDTQYF.

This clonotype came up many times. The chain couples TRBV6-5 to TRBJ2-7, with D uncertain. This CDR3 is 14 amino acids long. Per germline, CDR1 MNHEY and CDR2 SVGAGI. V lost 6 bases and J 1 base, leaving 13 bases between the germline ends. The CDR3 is CASRVSLWSYEQYV. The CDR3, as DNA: TGTGCCAGCAGGGTCAGTCTTTGGTCCTACGAGCAGTACGTC.

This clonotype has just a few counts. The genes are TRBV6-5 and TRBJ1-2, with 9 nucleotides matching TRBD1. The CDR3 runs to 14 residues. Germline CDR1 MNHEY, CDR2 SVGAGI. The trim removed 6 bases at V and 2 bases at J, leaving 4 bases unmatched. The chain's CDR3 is CASRLGTGNYGYTF. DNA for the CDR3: TGTGCCAGCAGACTCGGGACAGGGAACTATGGCTACACCTTC.

This chain's CDR3 is CSVEEGRGYTF. The DNA of the CDR3 is TGCAGCGTTGAAGAGGGGCGAGGCTACACCTTC. The J gene is TRBJ1-2, the V gene TRBV29-1, with D maybe TRBD1 (5 bases). This CDR3 has 11 residues. CDR1 and CDR2 (germline): SQVTM, ANQGSEA. V lost 0 bases and J lost 8, with 7 bases in between.

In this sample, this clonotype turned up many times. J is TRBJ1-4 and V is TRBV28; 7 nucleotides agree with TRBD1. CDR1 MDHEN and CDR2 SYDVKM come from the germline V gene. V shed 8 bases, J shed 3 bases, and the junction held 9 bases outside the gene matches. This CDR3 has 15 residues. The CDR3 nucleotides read TGTGCCAGCTCGGGGGCGACAGGGCCTAATGAAAAACTGTTTTTT. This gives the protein CASSGATGPNEKLFF.

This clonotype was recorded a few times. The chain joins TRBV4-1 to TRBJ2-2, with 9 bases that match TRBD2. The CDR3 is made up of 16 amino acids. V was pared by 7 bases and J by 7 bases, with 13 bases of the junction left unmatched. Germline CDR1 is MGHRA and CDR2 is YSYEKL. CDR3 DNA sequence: TGCGCCAGCACAAGCCCGGCGGGAGGGCCTCACGGGGAGCTGTTTTTT. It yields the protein CASTSPAGGPHGELFF.

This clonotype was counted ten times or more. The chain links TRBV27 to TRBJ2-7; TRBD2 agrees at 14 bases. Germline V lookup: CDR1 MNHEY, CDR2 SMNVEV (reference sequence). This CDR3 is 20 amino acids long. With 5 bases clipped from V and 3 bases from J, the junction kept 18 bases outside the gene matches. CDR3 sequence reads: CASSPAGTSGSHPYNYEQYV. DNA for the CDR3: TGTGCCAGCAGTCCTGCCGGGACTAGCGGGAGTCACCCTTATAACTACGAGCAGTACGTC.

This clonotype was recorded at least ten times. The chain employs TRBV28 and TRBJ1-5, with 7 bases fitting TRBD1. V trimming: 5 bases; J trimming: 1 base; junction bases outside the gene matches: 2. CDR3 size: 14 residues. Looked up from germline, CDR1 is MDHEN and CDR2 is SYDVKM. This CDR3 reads CASSEDRSNQPQHF. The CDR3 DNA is TGTGCCAGCAGTGAGGACAGGAGCAATCAGCCCCAGCATTTT. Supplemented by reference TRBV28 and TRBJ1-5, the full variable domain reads DVKVTQSSRYLVKRTGEKVFLECVQDMDHENMFWYRQDPGLGLRLIYFSYDVKMKEKGDIPEGYSVSREKKERFSLILESASTNQTSMYLCASSEDRSNQPQHFGDGTRLSIL.

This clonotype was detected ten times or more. The CDR3 loop is CASSRTGTETYEQYV. The CDR3 DNA reads TGCGCCAGCAGCCGCACGGGGACAGAAACTTACGAGCAGTACGTC. The V call is TRBV4-3, the J call TRBJ2-7, with TRBD1 matching over 7 bases. The trim removed 4 bases at V and 4 bases at J, leaving 10 bases unmatched. This CDR3 has 15 residues. Germline V gene lookup returns CDR1 LGHNA and CDR2 YSLEER.